Detailed here is one TCR beta chain. This record comes from a study of blood T cell repertoires in COVID-19. About the research overall: Samples representing acute and convalescent COVID-19 were sourced from the United States, Italy and Spain. T cells, B-cell-depleted T cells, or PBMCs supplied cDNA or gDNA.

V lost 4 bases and J lost 7, with 11 bases in between. CDR1 is MNHEY, CDR2 SMNVEV, per germline (reference sequence). The CDR3 sequence is 13 residues long. Per the original data handling: Amplification of reference gene primers provided the estimated nucleated cell counts. Here immunoSEQ multiplex PCR was the method, and the copy in TCRdb shows in-frame clones only, minus some. For V, J and clone size, that table is used; D and trimming come from the DNA. Of tens of thousands of clones listed, roughly 88% are singletons. What was sequenced was peripheral blood. The gene calls are TRBV27 and TRBJ2-1; D is perhaps TRBD1 (6 bases). This TCR was sampled from a human donor in a cohort sampled during active COVID-19. The CDR3 bases are TGTGCCAGCAGTTCCAACAGGGATAATGAGCAGTTCTTC. It translates to CASSSNRDNEQFF.